This T cell receptor beta chain is drawn from a study of cytomegalovirus exposure and HLA in healthy donors. Study overall: Approximately 180 million T cells yielded approximately 100 million unique TCR beta sequences, as an earlier analysis found. Study results and limitations: In a later analysis, TCR beta V- and J-gene trimming was associated with a missense DCLRE1C variant. Later analysis identified around 15,000 TCR beta sequences associated with HLA alleles, using a false discovery rate threshold of 0.05.

In the PCR, 60 Vbeta and 13 Jbeta primers were used. Sequenced by immunoSEQ multiplex PCR; TCRdb stores in-frame clones only, minus some. The sample includes approximately 27,000 clones, under 70% of them seen just once. With V trimmed by 7 bases and J by 4 bases, 6 bases remained unmatched. This CDR3 contains 13 residues. Germline CDR1 MNHNS, CDR2 SASEGT. A remark on this clone: Its antigen remains unknown.

This TCR derives from a woman between 50 and 59 years old in good health and CMV-seronegative. Sequenced: PBMCs. This chain joins TRBV6-1 and TRBJ1-1; 7 bases are a match to TRBD1. In DNA, the CDR3 is TGTGCCAGCACGACCAACAGGGGCACTGAAGCTTTCTTT. Its protein is CASTTNRGTEAFF.